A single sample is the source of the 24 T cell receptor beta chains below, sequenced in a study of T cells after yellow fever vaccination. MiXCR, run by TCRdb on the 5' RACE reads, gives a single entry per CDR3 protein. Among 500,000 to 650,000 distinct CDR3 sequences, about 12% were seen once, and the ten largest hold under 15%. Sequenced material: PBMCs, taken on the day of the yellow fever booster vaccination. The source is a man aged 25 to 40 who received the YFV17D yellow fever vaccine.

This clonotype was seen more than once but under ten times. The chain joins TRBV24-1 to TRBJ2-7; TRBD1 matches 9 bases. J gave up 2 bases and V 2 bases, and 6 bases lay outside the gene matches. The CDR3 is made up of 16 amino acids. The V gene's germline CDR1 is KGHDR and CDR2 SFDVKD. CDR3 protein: CATSDSGQGRTYEQYF. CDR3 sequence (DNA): TGTGCCACCAGTGATTCGGGACAGGGTCGAACCTACGAGCAGTACTTC.

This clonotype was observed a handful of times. CDR3 in amino acids: CSARRGSGGEQFF. CDR3 DNA: TGCAGTGCTAGACGAGGTAGCGGAGGTGAGCAGTTCTTC. This chain uses TRBV20-1 with TRBJ2-1; possibly TRBD2 for D (6 bases). Trimming took off 2 bases at V and 9 bases at J, with 14 bases between the two ends. The CDR3 extends over 13 amino acids. Germline V CDR1 and CDR2: DFQATT, SNEGSKA (reference sequence).

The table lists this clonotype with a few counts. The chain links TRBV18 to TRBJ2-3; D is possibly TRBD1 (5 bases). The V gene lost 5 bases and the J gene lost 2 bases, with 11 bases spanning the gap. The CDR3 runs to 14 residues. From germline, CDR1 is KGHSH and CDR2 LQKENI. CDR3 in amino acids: CASSFRTITDTQYF. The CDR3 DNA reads TGTGCCAGCTCATTCCGGACAATCACAGATACGCAGTATTTT.

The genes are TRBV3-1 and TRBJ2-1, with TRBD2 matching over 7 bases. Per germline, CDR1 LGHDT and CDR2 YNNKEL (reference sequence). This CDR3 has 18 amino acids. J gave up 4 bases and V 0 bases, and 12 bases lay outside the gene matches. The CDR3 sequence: CASSQDVGPSGPYNEQFF. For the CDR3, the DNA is TGTGCCAGCAGCCAAGATGTCGGGCCTAGCGGACCATACAATGAGCAGTTCTTC.

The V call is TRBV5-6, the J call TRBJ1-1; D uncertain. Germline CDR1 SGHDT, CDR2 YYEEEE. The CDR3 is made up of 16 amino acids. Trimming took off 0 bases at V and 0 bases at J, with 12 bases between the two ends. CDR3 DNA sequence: TGTGCCAGCAGCTTGGGGATGTGGTCGATGAACACTGAAGCTTTCTTT. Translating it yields CASSLGMWSMNTEAFF.

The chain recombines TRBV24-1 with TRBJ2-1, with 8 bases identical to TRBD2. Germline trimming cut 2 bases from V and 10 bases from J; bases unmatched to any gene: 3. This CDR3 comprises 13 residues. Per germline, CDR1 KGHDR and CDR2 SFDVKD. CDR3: CATSDYSGNEQFF. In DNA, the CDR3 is TGTGCCACCAGTGATTATAGCGGGAACGAGCAGTTCTTC.

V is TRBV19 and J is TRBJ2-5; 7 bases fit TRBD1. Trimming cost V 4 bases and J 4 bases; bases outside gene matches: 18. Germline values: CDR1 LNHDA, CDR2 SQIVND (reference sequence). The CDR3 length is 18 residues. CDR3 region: CASSSPWGGRGFGETQYF. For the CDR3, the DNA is TGTGCCAGTAGTAGCCCCTGGGGCGGCAGGGGGTTTGGAGAGACCCAGTACTTC.

The CDR3 nucleotides are TGTGCCAGCAGTTTATTCGACACAGATACGCAGTATTTT. Translated, it gives CASSLFDTDTQYF. This chain uses TRBV12-3 or TRBV12-4 with TRBJ2-3; D remains unclear. V was cut by 2 bases and J by 2 bases, with 5 bases left in between. This CDR3 has 13 residues.

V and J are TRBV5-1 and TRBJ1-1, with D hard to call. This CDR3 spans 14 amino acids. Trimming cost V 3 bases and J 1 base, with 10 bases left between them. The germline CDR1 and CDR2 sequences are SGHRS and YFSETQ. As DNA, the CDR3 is TGCGCCAGCAGCTGGTCACCATCGAACACTGAAGCTTTCTTT. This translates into CASSWSPSNTEAFF.

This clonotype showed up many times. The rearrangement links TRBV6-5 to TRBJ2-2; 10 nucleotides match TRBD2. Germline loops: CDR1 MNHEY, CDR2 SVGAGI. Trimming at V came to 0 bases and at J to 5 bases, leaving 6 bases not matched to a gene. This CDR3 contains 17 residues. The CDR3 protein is CASSYSKREGVTGELFF. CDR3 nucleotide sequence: TGTGCCAGCAGTTACTCCAAGCGGGAGGGGGTAACCGGGGAGCTGTTTTTT.

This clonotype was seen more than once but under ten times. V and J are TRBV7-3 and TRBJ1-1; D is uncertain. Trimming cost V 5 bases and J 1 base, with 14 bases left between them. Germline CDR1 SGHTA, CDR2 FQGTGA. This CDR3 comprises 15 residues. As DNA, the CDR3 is TGTGCCAGCAGCGCAACGACTGGGCAGAACACTGAAGCTTTCTTT. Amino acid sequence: CASSATTGQNTEAFF. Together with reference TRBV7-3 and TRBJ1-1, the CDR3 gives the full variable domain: GAGVSQTPSNKVTEKGKYVELRCDPISGHTALYWYRQSLGQGPEFLIYFQGTGAADDSGLPNDRFFAVRPEGSVSTLKIQRTERGDSAVYLCASSATTGQNTEAFFGQGTRLTVV.

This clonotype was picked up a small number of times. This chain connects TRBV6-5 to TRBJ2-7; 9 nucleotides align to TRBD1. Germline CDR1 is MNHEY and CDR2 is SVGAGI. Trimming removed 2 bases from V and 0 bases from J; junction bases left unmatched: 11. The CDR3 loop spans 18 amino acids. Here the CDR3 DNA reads TGTGCCAGCAGTTACCCGGTTGTCGGGACAGGGTACTCCTACGAGCAGTACTTC. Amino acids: CASSYPVVGTGYSYEQYF.

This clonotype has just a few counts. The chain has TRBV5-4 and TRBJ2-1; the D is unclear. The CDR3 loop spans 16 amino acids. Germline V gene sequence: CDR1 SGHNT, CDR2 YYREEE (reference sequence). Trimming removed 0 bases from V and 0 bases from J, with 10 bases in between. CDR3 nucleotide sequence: TGTGCCAGCAGCTTGGTCGGCAGTAGCTCCTACAATGAGCAGTTCTTC. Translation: CASSLVGSSSYNEQFF.

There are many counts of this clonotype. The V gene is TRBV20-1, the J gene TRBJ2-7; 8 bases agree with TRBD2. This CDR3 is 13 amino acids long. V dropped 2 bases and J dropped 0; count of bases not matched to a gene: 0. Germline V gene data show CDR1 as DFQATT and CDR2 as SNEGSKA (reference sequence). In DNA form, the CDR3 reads TGCAGTGCTAGACTAGCGGGCTCCTACGAGCAGTACTTC. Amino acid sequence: CSARLAGSYEQYF.

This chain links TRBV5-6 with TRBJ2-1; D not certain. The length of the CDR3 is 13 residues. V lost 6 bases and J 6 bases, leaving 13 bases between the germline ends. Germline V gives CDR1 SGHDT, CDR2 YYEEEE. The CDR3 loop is CASTPPGSNEQFF. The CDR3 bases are TGTGCCAGCACCCCCCCTGGCTCCAATGAGCAGTTCTTC.

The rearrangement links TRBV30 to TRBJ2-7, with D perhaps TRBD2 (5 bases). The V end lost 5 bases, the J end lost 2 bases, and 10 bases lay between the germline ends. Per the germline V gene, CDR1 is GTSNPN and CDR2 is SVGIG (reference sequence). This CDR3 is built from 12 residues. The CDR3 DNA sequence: TGTGCCTGGGGGAGAGGGACCTACGAGCAGTACTTC. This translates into CAWGRGTYEQYF.

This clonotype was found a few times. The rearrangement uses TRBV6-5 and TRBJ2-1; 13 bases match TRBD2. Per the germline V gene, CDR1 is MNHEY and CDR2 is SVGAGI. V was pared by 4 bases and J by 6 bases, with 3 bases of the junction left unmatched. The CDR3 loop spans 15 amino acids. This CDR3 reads CASSSRLAGGNEQFF. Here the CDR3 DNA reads TGTGCCAGCAGTTCCCGACTAGCGGGAGGCAATGAGCAGTTCTTC.

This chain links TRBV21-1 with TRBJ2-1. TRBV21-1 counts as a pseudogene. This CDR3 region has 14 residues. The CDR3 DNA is TGTGCCAGCAGCGGGTTAGGGTGTTACAATGAGCAGTTCTTC. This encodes CASSGLGCYNEQFF.

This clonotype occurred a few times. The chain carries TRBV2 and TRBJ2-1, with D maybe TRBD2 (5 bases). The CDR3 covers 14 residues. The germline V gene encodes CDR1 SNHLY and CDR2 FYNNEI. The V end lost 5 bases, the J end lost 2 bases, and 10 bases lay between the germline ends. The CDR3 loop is CASSYSDTYNEQFF. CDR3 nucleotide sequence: TGTGCCAGCAGTTATAGCGATACCTACAATGAGCAGTTCTTC.

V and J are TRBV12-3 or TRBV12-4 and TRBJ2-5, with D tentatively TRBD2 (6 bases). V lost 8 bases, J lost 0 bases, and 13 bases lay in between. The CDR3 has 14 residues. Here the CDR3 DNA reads TGTGCCAGCGCGGGACTGACGTACCAAGAGACCCAGTACTTC. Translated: CASAGLTYQETQYF.

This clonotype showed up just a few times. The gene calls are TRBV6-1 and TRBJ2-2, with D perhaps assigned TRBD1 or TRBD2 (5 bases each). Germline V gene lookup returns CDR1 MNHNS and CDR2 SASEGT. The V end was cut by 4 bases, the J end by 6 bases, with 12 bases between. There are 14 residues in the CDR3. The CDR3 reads CASSASLGPGELFF. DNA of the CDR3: TGTGCCAGCAGTGCATCCCTGGGACCCGGGGAGCTGTTTTTT.

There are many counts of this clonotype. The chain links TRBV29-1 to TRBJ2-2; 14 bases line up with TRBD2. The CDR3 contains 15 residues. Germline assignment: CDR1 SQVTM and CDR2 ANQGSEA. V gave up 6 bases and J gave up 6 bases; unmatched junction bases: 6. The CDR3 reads CSVGLAGVSSGELFF. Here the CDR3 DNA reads TGCAGCGTGGGACTAGCGGGAGTCTCTTCCGGGGAGCTGTTTTTT.

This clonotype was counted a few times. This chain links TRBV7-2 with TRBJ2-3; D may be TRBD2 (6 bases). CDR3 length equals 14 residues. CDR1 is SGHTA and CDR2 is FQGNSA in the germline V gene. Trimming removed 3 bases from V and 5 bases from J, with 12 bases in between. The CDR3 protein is CASSFGLGGDTQYF. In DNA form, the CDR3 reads TGTGCCAGCAGCTTCGGACTGGGGGGAGATACGCAGTATTTT.

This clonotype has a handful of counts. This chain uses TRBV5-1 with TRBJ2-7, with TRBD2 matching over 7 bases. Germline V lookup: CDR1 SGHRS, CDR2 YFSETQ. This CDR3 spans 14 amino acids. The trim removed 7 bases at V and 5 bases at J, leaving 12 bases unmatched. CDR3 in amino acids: CASGGGSVENEQYF. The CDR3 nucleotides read TGCGCCAGCGGGGGGGGTAGCGTCGAAAACGAGCAGTACTTC.